This T cell receptor (beta chain) was recorded in a study of T cells of healthy individuals. Trimming pared 1 base from V and 1 base from J, leaving 15 bases between. The CDR3 is 17 residues long. CDR1 is SEHNR, CDR2 FQNEAQ, per germline (reference sequence). TCRdb ran MiXCR on the 5' RACE reads and lists one entry per CDR3 protein. The table has roughly 76,000 distinct CDR3 sequences, about 5% seen once. In its sample, this clonotype was seen many times. The TCR comes from a female donor in good health. The gene calls are TRBV7-9 and TRBJ2-3; D may be TRBD2 (6 bases). Written as DNA, the CDR3 is TGTGCCAGCAGCTTAGGGTCCGCGGGGTCCCGCACAGATACGCAGTATTTT. Translating gives CASSLGSAGSRTDTQYF.